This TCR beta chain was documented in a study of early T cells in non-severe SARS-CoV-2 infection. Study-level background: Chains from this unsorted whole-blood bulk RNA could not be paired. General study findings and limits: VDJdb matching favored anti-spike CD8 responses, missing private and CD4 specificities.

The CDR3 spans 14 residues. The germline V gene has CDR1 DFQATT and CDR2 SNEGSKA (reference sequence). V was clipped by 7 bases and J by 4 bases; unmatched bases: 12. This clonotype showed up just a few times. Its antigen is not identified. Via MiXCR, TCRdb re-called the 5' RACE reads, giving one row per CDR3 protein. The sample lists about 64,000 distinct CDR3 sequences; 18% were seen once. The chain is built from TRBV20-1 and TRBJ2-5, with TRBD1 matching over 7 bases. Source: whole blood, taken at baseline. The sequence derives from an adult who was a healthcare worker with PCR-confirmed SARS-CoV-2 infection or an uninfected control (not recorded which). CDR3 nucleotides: TGCAGTGTCAGACAGGGACGCGGCGGAGAGACCCAGTACTTC. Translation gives CSVRQGRGGETQYF.